This T cell receptor beta chain was obtained from a study of T cells in Graves' hyperthyroidism and ophthalmopathy. Study results and caveats: Most thyroid clonotypes that were expanded above 0.001 also turned up in blood. A 13 V-J model separated ophthalmopathy from stable hyperthyroidism.

Patients were excluded because of uncontrolled infection, other autoimmune disease, pregnancy or lactation. V dropped 5 bases and J dropped 8 bases, with 15 bases sitting between them. This CDR3 has 13 residues. Germline-derived CDR1 and CDR2 are MGHRA and YSYEKL. Authors of the study amplified TCR beta CDR3 regions from RNA transcripts. When the TCR CDR3 underwent first-round RT-PCR, the HTBI primer set was used. TCRdb used MiXCR to reprocess the multiplex PCR reads, holding one entry per CDR3 protein. This repertoire shows fewer than 650,000 distinct CDR3 sequences, around 43% found once; its top ten account for about two fifths. This clonotype was counted many times. Its target is not known.

Sequencing was carried out using peripheral blood or thyroid tissue (not recorded which). The TCR was taken from an adult woman with Graves' disease, either hyperthyroidism or ophthalmopathy (not recorded which). The chain has TRBV4-1 and TRBJ1-2; unclear D gene. CDR3 coding DNA: TGCGCCAGCAGCGCCAGCAGAAATCAGGGCTACACCTTC. The encoded protein is CASSASRNQGYTF.